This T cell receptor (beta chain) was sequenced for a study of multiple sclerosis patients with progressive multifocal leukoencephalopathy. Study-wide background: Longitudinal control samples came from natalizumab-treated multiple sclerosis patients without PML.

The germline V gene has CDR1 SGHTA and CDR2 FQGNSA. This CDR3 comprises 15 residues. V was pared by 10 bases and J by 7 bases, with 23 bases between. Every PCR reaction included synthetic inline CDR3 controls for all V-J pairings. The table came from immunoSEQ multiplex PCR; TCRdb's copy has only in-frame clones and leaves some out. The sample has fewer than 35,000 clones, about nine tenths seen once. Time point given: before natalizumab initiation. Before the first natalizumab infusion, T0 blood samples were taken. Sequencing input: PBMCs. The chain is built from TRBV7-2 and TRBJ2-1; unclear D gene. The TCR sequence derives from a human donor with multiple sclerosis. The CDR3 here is CANEVVGRQRNEQFF. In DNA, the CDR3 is TGTGCCAATGAAGTTGTAGGGCGGCAACGAAATGAGCAGTTCTTC.